A selection of T cell receptor beta chains follows, all from one sample in a study of beta chain features in type 1 diabetes. TCRdb keeps only in-frame clones here, not all; method: immunoSEQ multiplex PCR. The sample records some 200,000 clones, roughly 10% being singletons. The sequenced sample was central memory CD4+ T cells from blood. The receptors originated from a man aged 18 to 29 in good health. The CDR3 runs from the conserved cysteine through the conserved F or W. Each record gives: clone size, J gene, CDR3 length, V gene, CDR3 protein. Clone size is not always given. Where it is, it says once, few, many or a class for expanded clones.

.,TRBJ2-7,13,TRBV5-1,CASSLWEGVEQYF
few,TRBJ2-2,12,TRBV28,CASSSHTGELFF
many,TRBJ2-1,17,TRBV7-9,CASSQINPYAGVNEQFF
.,TRBJ2-7,14,TRBV7-9,CASSLLQATYEQYF
few,TRBJ2-7,15,TRBV2,CASLNSGSLGDEQYF
many,TRBJ2-3,16,TRBV7-8,CASSIQLAASTDTQYF
.,TRBJ1-1,14,TRBV5-1,CASRSTGGGTEAFF
many,TRBJ2-3,15,TRBV4-3,CASSQDIGSTDTQYF
.,TRBJ2-7,16,TRBV7-9,CASSQGPAGGPYEQYF
few,TRBJ2-2,16,TRBV19,CASRYGQGLNTGELFF
.,TRBJ1-2,13,TRBV7-2,CASSQGQRYGYTF
few,TRBJ2-1,15,TRBV7-2,CASSPTGTGGSEQFF
few,TRBJ2-7,13,TRBV29-1,CSVQGGYDDEQYF
.,TRBJ1-1,14,TRBV30,CAWSGETGEIEAFF
.,TRBJ1-1,11,TRBV30,CAWNANTEAFF
.,TRBJ2-3,17,TRBV4-2,CASSPTTDWQSTDTQYF
few,TRBJ1-5,12,TRBV30,CAWSQGYQPQHF
.,TRBJ2-3,13,TRBV11-3,CASSIGTLDTQYF
few,TRBJ2-5,15,TRBV28,CASSSPGQAQETQYF
few,.,14,TRBV7-2,CASSLGTLLNEQYF
.,TRBJ2-3,16,TRBV18,CASSPPGLAGPDTQYF
few,TRBJ2-1,16,TRBV9,CASSAGFYSSYNEQFF
.,TRBJ2-5,13,TRBV4-2,CASSQVSEETQYF
.,TRBJ2-2,14,TRBV6-1,CASTDMHNTGELFF
few,TRBJ2-3,14,TRBV6-1,CASSTRTVTDTQYF
many,TRBJ2-7,14,TRBV9,CASSILAGSHEQYF
.,TRBJ2-3,14,TRBV6-1,CASSSGQYTDTQYF
.,TRBJ1-2,13,TRBV30,CAWSSGAGYGYTF
.,TRBJ2-1,13,TRBV7-2,CASSLGSYNEQFF
.,TRBJ2-7,14,TRBV11-2,CASSKDTYPFEQYF
few,TRBJ1-1,12,TRBV6-5,CASSLANTEAFF
.,TRBJ2-5,12,TRBV30,CAWDAGGETQYF
few,TRBJ2-7,14,TRBV5-1,CASSLYGPDYEQYF
few,TRBJ2-7,16,TRBV2,CASSDDRLAGAREQYF
few,TRBJ2-7,15,TRBV5-1,CASSLLGQPSHEQYF